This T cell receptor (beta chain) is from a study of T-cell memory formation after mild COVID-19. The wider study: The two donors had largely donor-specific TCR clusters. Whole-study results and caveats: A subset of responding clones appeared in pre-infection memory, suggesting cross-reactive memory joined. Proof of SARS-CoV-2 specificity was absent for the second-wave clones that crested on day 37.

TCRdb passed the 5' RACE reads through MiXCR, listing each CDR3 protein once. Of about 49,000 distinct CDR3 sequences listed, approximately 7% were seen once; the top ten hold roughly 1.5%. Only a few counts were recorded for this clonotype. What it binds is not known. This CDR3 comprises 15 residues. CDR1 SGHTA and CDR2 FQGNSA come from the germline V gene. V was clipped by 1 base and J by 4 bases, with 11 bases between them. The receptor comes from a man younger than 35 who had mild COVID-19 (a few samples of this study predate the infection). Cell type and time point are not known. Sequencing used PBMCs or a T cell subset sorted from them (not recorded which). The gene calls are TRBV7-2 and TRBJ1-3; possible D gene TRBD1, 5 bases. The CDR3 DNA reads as TGTGCCAGCAGCTTAGTCCCAGGGTGGGGAAACACCATATATTTT. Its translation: CASSLVPGWGNTIYF.